This T cell receptor (beta chain) stems from a study of PD-1 blockade in classical Hodgkin lymphoma. Overall study findings and caveats: Still unresolved is the cause of the repertoire differences, which may be disease activity or prior therapy.

With regard to this clone: Its antigen remains unidentified.

Every single patient, without exception, relapsed after autologous stem cell transplantation, and brentuximab vedotin exposure varied. Classifying best responses yielded complete response, partial response or progressive disease. Assay: immunoSEQ multiplex PCR; the TCRdb copy retains only in-frame clones and omits some. This sample carries 45,000 to 55,000 clones, around 73% of them seen once, and the ten largest clones take approximately 16%. The sequenced sample was peripheral blood mononuclear cells (PBMCs), obtained before the second cycle of nivolumab. This TCR was sampled from a human donor with classical Hodgkin lymphoma.

CDR3 amino acids: CASSLGQGILDGYTF. CDR3 DNA: TGTGCCAGCAGCCTAGGACAGGGGATATTAGATGGCTACACCTTC. The V call is TRBV7-9, the J call TRBJ1-2; 9 nucleotides agree with TRBD1. The V segment lost 5 bases and the J segment 6 bases; nucleotides outside the gene matches: 10. This CDR3 region has 15 residues. Germline V gene lookup returns CDR1 SEHNR and CDR2 FQNEAQ (reference sequence).